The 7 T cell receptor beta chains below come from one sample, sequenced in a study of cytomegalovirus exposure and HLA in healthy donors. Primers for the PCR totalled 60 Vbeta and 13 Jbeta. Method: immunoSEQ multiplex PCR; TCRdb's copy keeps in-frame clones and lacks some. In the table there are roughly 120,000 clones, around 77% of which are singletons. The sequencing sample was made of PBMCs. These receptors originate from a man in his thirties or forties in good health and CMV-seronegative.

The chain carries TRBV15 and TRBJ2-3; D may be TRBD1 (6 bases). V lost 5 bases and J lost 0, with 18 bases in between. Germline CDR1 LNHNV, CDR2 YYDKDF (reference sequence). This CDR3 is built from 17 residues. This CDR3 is CATSVDPGVPSTDTQYF. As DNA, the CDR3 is TGTGCCACCAGCGTCGATCCAGGGGTACCTAGCACAGATACGCAGTATTTT.

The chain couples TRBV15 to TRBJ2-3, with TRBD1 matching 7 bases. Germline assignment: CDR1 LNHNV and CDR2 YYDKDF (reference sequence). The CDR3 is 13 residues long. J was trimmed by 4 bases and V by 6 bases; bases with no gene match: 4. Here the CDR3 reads CATSVDRADTQYF. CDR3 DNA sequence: TGTGCCACCAGTGTCGACAGGGCAGATACGCAGTATTTT.

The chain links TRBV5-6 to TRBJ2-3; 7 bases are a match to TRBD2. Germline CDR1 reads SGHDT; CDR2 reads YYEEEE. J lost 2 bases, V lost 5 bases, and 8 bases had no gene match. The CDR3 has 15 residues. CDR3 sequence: CASSTERGYTDTQYF. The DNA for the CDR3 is TGTGCCAGCAGTACTGAGCGGGGATACACAGATACGCAGTATTTT.

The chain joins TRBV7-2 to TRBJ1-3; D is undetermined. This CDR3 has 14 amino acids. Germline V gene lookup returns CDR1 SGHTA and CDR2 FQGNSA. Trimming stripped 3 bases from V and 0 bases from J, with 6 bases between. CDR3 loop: CASSFPGSGNTIYF. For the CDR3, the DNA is TGTGCCAGCAGCTTTCCGGGCTCTGGAAACACCATATATTTT.

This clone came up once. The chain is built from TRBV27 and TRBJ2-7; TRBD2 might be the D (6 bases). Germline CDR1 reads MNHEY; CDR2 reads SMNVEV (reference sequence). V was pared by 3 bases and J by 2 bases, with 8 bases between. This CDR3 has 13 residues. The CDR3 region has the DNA TGTGCCAGCAGTTTCGCGGGGACCTACGAGCAGTACTTC. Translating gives CASSFAGTYEQYF.

The DNA of the CDR3 is TGTGCCAGCAGTTTCGACAGTCAAGAGACCCAGTACTTC. Amino acid sequence: CASSFDSQETQYF. V usage is TRBV28 and J usage is TRBJ2-5, with D possibly matching TRBD1 (5 bases). Germline-derived CDR1 and CDR2 are MDHEN and SYDVKM. The CDR3 extends over 13 amino acids. V lost 3 bases and J lost 2, with 7 bases in between.

The CDR3 is CASSLSGATSYQPQHF. The CDR3 region has the DNA TGTGCCAGCAGTCTCTCAGGGGCGACGTCCTATCAGCCCCAGCATTTT. The chain has TRBV27 and TRBJ1-5, with TRBD1 as a possible D gene (6 bases). The CDR3 is 16 residues long. Germline lookup yields CDR1 MNHEY and CDR2 SMNVEV (reference sequence). The germline V and J ends were trimmed by 5 bases and 5 bases, with 19 bases remaining between them.